One and the same sample provided the 24 T cell receptor beta chains below, sequenced in a study of T cells in Graves' hyperthyroidism and ophthalmopathy. TCR beta CDR3 regions were amplified from RNA. In the first-round RT-PCR of the TCR CDR3, the HTBI primer set was used. TCRdb reprocessed the multiplex PCR reads via MiXCR and lists one record per CDR3 protein. The table has nearly 750,000 distinct CDR3 sequences, over 35% seen once. The material sequenced was blood. These TCRs come from a middle-aged woman with Graves' hyperthyroidism.

The chain joins TRBV12-3 or TRBV12-4 to TRBJ1-2; the D gene is possibly TRBD1 (6 bases). The CDR3 sequence is 14 residues long. Between the trimmed V and J ends, which lost 7 bases and 7 bases, there was a span of 19 bases. CDR3 nucleotide sequence: TGTGCCAGCACCTTGGAGGGGGGGGTCGGTGGCTACACCTTC. Its protein product is CASTLEGGVGGYTF.

This chain uses TRBV4-1 with TRBJ1-1, with a tentative D call TRBD1 (6 bases). This CDR3 spans 15 amino acids. The V gene's germline CDR1 is MGHRA and CDR2 YSYEKL. V was trimmed by 6 bases and J by 3 bases, leaving 17 bases between them. CDR3 region: CASSRVQGSDTEAFF. CDR3 nucleotide sequence: TGCGCCAGCAGTCGCGTACAGGGTAGCGACACTGAAGCTTTCTTT.

The chain links TRBV14 to TRBJ2-5, with TRBD2 matching 9 bases. Germline loops: CDR1 SGHDN, CDR2 FVKESK. The junction had 14 bases not matched to a gene; V was cut back by 3 bases and J by 6 bases. This CDR3 contains 17 residues. CDR3 DNA sequence: TGTGCCAGCAGCCACGCTACCGGGACTAGCTTTCAAAAGACCCAGTACTTC. It translates to CASSHATGTSFQKTQYF.

This clonotype was seen once. The junction and the germline gene differ at one end; a read error may be behind it. The chain links TRBV5-5 to TRBJ1-5, with 7 bases matching TRBD1. CDR1 and CDR2 from the germline V gene are SGHKS and YYEKEE (reference sequence). This CDR3 is 15 amino acids long. The CDR3 loop reads CASSQALTGIQPQHF. CDR3 DNA sequence: TGCGCCAGCAGCCAAGCCCTGACAGGGATTCAGCCCCAGCATTTT. Together with reference TRBV5-5 and TRBJ1-5, the CDR3 gives the full variable domain: DAGVTQSPTHLIKTRGQQVTLRCSPISGHKSVSWYQQVLGQGPQFIFQYYEKEERGRGNFPDRFSARQFPNYSSELNVNALLLGDSALYLCASSQALTGIQPQHFGDGTRLSIL.

In its sample, this clonotype was seen many times. This chain connects TRBV25-1 to TRBJ2-5; D ambiguous. V shed 0 bases and J shed 2 bases, with 13 bases lying between them. The CDR3 is 16 amino acids. CDR1 and CDR2 (germline): MGHDK, SYGVNS. The CDR3 sequence: CASSEYHRSPQETQYF. Here the CDR3 DNA reads TGTGCCAGCAGTGAATATCATCGTAGCCCTCAAGAGACCCAGTACTTC.

The genes are TRBV7-2 and TRBJ2-6; 9 nucleotides line up with TRBD1. The ends lost 0 bases at V and 2 bases at J; junction bases unmatched: 5. The CDR3 is 18 residues long. Germline CDR1 is SGHTA and CDR2 is FQGNSA. DNA of the CDR3: TGTGCCAGCAGCTTAGCCGGGACAGGGTTAACTGGGGCCAACGTCCTGACTTTC. It specifies CASSLAGTGLTGANVLTF.

This clonotype was detected a few times. The rearrangement links TRBV2 to TRBJ1-3, with 9 bases that match TRBD1. This CDR3 has 18 amino acids. Germline loops: CDR1 SNHLY, CDR2 FYNNEI. Unmatched junction bases numbered 13, after V lost 6 bases and J lost 1 base. CDR3 amino acids: CASRKMTGGTASGNTIYF. CDR3 DNA: TGTGCCAGCAGAAAGATGACAGGGGGGACCGCATCTGGAAACACCATATATTTT.

To note about this clonotype: Because it lacks the conserved phenylalanine or tryptophan at the end, this CDR3 is likely a read error. No DNA is shown, since the ends of the CDR3 on it are uncertain; the CDR3 is the one TCRdb lists. The rearrangement uses TRBV10-3 and TRBJ2-6. CDR1 ENHRY and CDR2 SYGVKD come from the germline V gene. Termini included, the CDR3 measures 8 amino acids. CDR3 in amino acids: CAISGRDT.

This chain uses TRBV7-8 with TRBJ1-4, with D hard to call. CDR1 SGHVS and CDR2 FQNEAQ come from the germline V gene. CDR3 length: 16 residues. The germline V and J ends were trimmed by 5 bases and 3 bases, with 16 bases remaining between them. The CDR3 DNA reads TGTGCCAGCAGCGTCCTGGTTGGGGTACCTAATGAAAAACTGTTTTTT. Amino acids: CASSVLVGVPNEKLFF.

This sequence joins TRBV5-6 and TRBJ2-6; no clear D gene. V lost 9 bases to trimming and J lost 0 bases, with 10 bases between them. In germline, CDR1 is SGHDT, CDR2 YYEEEE. CDR3 length: 14 amino acids. The CDR3 DNA is TGTGCCACCTTGACGGACTCTGGGGCCAACGTCCTGACTTTC. It specifies CATLTDSGANVLTF.

This clonotype was seen more than once but under ten times. This chain joins TRBV6-5 and TRBJ1-2; D may be TRBD1 (6 bases). The CDR3 totals 13 residues. The V gene's germline CDR1 is MNHEY and CDR2 SVGAGI. The V end was cut by 6 bases, the J end by 5 bases, with 13 bases between. In DNA form, the CDR3 reads TGTGCCAGCAGGAGGGGGGCCGGATATGGCTACACCTTC. It encodes CASRRGAGYGYTF.

As for this clonotype: One base away lies a much larger clone, so this may be a sequencing read error. The V gene is TRBV25-1, the J gene TRBJ2-5; TRBD1 agrees at 9 bases. This CDR3 comprises 15 residues. The germline gives CDR1 MGHDK, CDR2 SYGVNS. CDR3 DNA: TGTGCCGGCAGCCCCACACAGGGGGCCCAAGAGACCCAGTACTTC. It specifies CAGSPTQGAQETQYF.

Note on this clonotype: A read error may be the cause here, since a much bigger clone is one base away. This rearrangement joins TRBV7-9 to TRBJ2-7; D is perhaps TRBD1 (6 bases). V was clipped by 3 bases and J by 0 bases, with 12 bases between them. Germline V lookup: CDR1 SEHNR, CDR2 FQNEAQ (reference sequence). This CDR3 region has 15 residues. CDR3 in DNA: TGTGCCAGCAGCTTGCGGACAGACCGCTCCTACGAGCAGTACTTC. It is translated as CASSLRTDRSYEQYF.

This clonotype has a count of ten or more. A much larger clone lies a single base off, so this may be a read error. The chain couples TRBV9 to TRBJ1-1, with D perhaps matching TRBD1 (5 bases). The CDR3 runs to 14 residues. The germline V gene has CDR1 SGDLS and CDR2 YYNGEE. Trimming removed 0 bases from V and 1 base from J, with 7 bases in between. As DNA, the CDR3 is TGTGCCAGCAGCGTAGCCGGGACGAACACTGAAGCTTTCTTT. Residues: CASSVAGTNTEAFF.

This clonotype was recorded a few times. The chain carries TRBV5-1 and TRBJ1-1; weak D call: TRBD1 (6 bases). Per the germline V gene, CDR1 is SGHRS and CDR2 is YFSETQ. Trimming pared 1 base from V and 1 base from J, leaving 14 bases between. CDR3 length: 16 amino acids. CDR3 DNA: TGCGCCAGCAGCTTGCGGCAGGGGAGAGGGAACACTGAAGCTTTCTTT. Its translation is CASSLRQGRGNTEAFF.

This clonotype was observed many times. The chain combines TRBV6-1 with TRBJ2-5, with a tentative D call TRBD2 (5 bases). Trimming took 4 bases from V and 1 from J, leaving 10 bases between them. CDR1 and CDR2 from the germline V gene are MNHNS and SASEGT. The CDR3 is 14 residues long. CDR3 sequence reads: CASSAAGFQETQYF. CDR3 DNA: TGTGCCAGCAGTGCCGCGGGTTTCCAAGAGACCCAGTACTTC.

This chain uses TRBV28 with TRBJ2-2; 11 nucleotides align to TRBD2. The CDR3 runs 15 residues. The V segment lost 10 bases and the J segment 1 base; nucleotides outside the gene matches: 5. Germline V gives CDR1 MDHEN, CDR2 SYDVKM. In DNA, the CDR3 is TGTGCCACCCTAGCGGGAGGACTGAACACCGGGGAGCTGTTTTTT. This sequence encodes CATLAGGLNTGELFF.

The chain has TRBV6-5 and TRBJ2-7, with D unclear. The ends were cut back, 2 bases at V and 3 bases at J, with 11 bases in the middle. The CDR3 is 14 residues long. The V gene's germline CDR1 is MNHEY and CDR2 SVGAGI. The CDR3 nucleotides read TGTGCCAGCAGTTACGAACCTTCCGTCTACGAGCAGTACTTC. Translation: CASSYEPSVYEQYF.

Comments on this clonotype: At one boundary the junction diverges from the germline segment, which might be a read error. The rearrangement uses TRBV10-3 and TRBJ1-5; possibly TRBD1 for D (5 bases). The CDR3 is 17 residues long. The V gene's germline CDR1 is ENHRY and CDR2 SYGVKD. The CDR3 bases are TGTGCCAGCAGTGAAACTTGGAGCGGGACGTCAGCACAGCCCCAGCATTTT. It codes for CASSETWSGTSAQPQHF.

The chain is built from TRBV20-1 and TRBJ2-5; 10 nucleotides align to TRBD2. Germline CDR1 DFQATT, CDR2 SNEGSKA (reference sequence). The trim removed 2 bases at V and 3 bases at J, leaving 3 bases unmatched. The CDR3 runs to 14 residues. CDR3 DNA: TGCAGTGCTAGACCGCTAGCGGGGGAAGAGACCCAGTACTTC. Amino acid sequence: CSARPLAGEETQYF.

This clonotype appeared a few times. The chain recombines TRBV5-8 with TRBJ1-1; D unclear. CDR1 is SGHTS and CDR2 is YDEGEE in the germline V gene. The CDR3 runs 14 residues. Trimming removed 4 bases from V and 2 bases from J, with 12 bases in between. The CDR3 spells CASSVYQRNTEAFF. The CDR3, as DNA: TGTGCCAGCAGCGTATACCAAAGAAACACTGAAGCTTTCTTT. Complete variable domain (other parts from reference TRBV5-8 and TRBJ1-1): EAGVTQSPTHLIKTRGQQATLRCSPISGHTSVYWYQQALGLGLQFLLWYDEGEERNRGNFPPRFSGRQFPNYSSELNVNALELEDSALYLCASSVYQRNTEAFFGQGTRLTVV.

This clonotype was seen repeatedly, ten times or more. The V call is TRBV19, the J call TRBJ2-5, with D maybe TRBD1 (5 bases). CDR3 length: 14 residues. Trimming removed 2 bases from V and 2 bases from J, with 9 bases in between. Germline V gives CDR1 LNHDA, CDR2 SQIVND (reference sequence). Here the CDR3 reads CASSISPGQETQYF. DNA of the CDR3: TGTGCCAGTAGTATATCGCCAGGGCAAGAGACCCAGTACTTC.

The genes are TRBV2 and TRBJ2-5; 7 nucleotides line up with TRBD2. Trimming cost V 5 bases and J 3 bases; bases outside gene matches: 9. The CDR3 covers 15 residues. Germline lookup yields CDR1 SNHLY and CDR2 FYNNEI. CDR3 protein: CASSPNGAGEETQYF. The CDR3 nucleotides are TGTGCCAGCAGTCCGAACGGGGCGGGGGAAGAGACCCAGTACTTC.

This clonotype was counted ten times or more. The chain employs TRBV19 and TRBJ1-6; 7 positions match TRBD1. Germline V gene data show CDR1 as LNHDA and CDR2 as SQIVND (reference sequence). The CDR3 runs to 15 residues. The ends lost 5 bases at V and 8 bases at J; junction bases unmatched: 9. The CDR3 spells CASSLGGAGDSPLHF. CDR3 DNA: TGTGCCAGTAGTCTAGGGGGCGCCGGAGATTCACCCCTCCACTTT.